What follows are 5 T cell receptor beta chains derived from one specimen sequenced in a study of human T cells and chemical hapten exposure. Sample time point: patch test 2, 6 weeks after DPC sensitization. Treatment of the sample: therapeutic diphenylcyclopropenone sensitization with weekly scalp DPC. TCRdb analysed the RACE reads with MiXCR anew, one entry per CDR3 protein. The sample shows around 80,000 distinct CDR3 sequences, about 6.3% of them seen only once. This specimen was whole blood, taken in connection with sensitization to the hapten diphenylcyclopropenone (DPC). These receptor sequences come from a woman in her twenties or thirties with alopecia areata. Some clones in this sample may be carry-over from other donors' samples.

The chain joins TRBV13 to TRBJ2-7, with D perhaps matching TRBD2 (5 bases). This CDR3 has 13 residues. Germline CDR1 is PRHDT and CDR2 is FYEKMQ (reference sequence). V was pared by 3 bases and J by 6 bases, with 12 bases between. Here the CDR3 reads CASSLANRGEQYF. Here the CDR3 DNA reads TGTGCCAGCAGCTTGGCGAACCGGGGCGAGCAGTACTTC.

This clonotype was observed many times. The gene calls are TRBV18 and TRBJ2-6; D is possibly TRBD2 (6 bases). In germline, CDR1 is KGHSH, CDR2 LQKENI. This CDR3 is built from 19 residues. Trimming cost V 6 bases and J 0 bases, with 21 bases left between them. In nucleotides, the CDR3 is TGTGCCAGCTCCCCCGGGTATGGGGGGTCCCCCTCTGGGGCCAACGTCCTGACTTTC. Translated: CASSPGYGGSPSGANVLTF.

Ten or more counts support this clonotype. The junction shows a germline mismatch at one end, possibly a read error. The CDR3 sequence is CSARGETDTEAFF. The CDR3 nucleotides are TGCAGTGCTAGGGGCGAGACGGACACCGAAGCTTTCTTT. The chain joins TRBV20-1 to TRBJ1-1; tentative D call: TRBD1 (5 bases). Germline assignment: CDR1 DFQATT and CDR2 SNEGSKA (reference sequence). The CDR3 has 13 residues.

The chain couples TRBV11-2 to TRBJ1-3; no definite D call. The CDR3 consists of 13 residues. Trimming left V 1 base short and J 2 bases short, with 3 bases between. Germline CDR1 is SGHAT and CDR2 is FQNNGV. The CDR3 protein is CASSLGAGNTIYF. The CDR3 region has the DNA TGTGCCAGCAGCTTAGGAGCTGGAAACACCATATATTTT.

CDR3 DNA sequence: TGTGCCAGCAGCTCGCTCCTCCGACCGAGGAAATACAGGGGACGCCCCCCCTACGAGCAGTACTTC. It yields the protein CASSSLLRPRKYRGRPPYEQYF. V is TRBV9 and J is TRBJ2-7, with 7 bases that match TRBD1. CDR3 length equals 22 residues. Germline V gene lookup returns CDR1 SGDLS and CDR2 YYNGEE. V shed 4 bases and J 2 bases; nucleotides not matched to a gene: 30.